This T cell receptor beta chain was sequenced in a study of T cell repertoires in cytomegalovirus infection. TCRdb re-called the reads through MiXCR, storing one row per CDR3 protein. The sample carries about 830,000 distinct CDR3 sequences, around a third recorded once. A few counts support this clonotype. The antigen is undetermined. V was clipped by 11 bases and J by 3 bases, with 15 bases between them. CDR1 is MGHDK, CDR2 SYGVNS, per germline. The CDR3 runs 13 residues. Sample: cultured CD8+ T cells from PBMCs, taken from culture after CMV antigen stimulation. The V gene is TRBV25-1, the J gene TRBJ2-3; D is uncertain. This clonotype was obtained from a human donor in good health (CMV status not recorded). Some clones in this sample may be carry-over from other donors' samples. In nucleotides, the CDR3 is TGTGCCTCCAGGACGGATCGTACAGATACGCAGTATTTT. Residues: CASRTDRTDTQYF.